This T cell receptor (beta chain) emerged from a study of blood T cell repertoires in COVID-19. Study-level information: The samples span acute and convalescent COVID-19 from the United States, Italy and Spain. From T cells, B-cell-depleted T cells, or PBMCs came the material, which was cDNA or gDNA.

Original methodology: Cell counts per sample came from amplifying reference gene primers. Sequenced by immunoSEQ multiplex PCR; TCRdb stores in-frame clones only, minus some. V and J calls and clone size are given by that table; D and trimming were obtained from the DNA. Here the sample spans 150,000 to 200,000 clones, 83% being singletons. The CDR3 runs to 12 residues. Between the trimmed V and J ends, which lost 4 bases and 8 bases, there was a span of 9 bases. Cohort allocation depended upon clinical history that participants reported. The chain joins TRBV12-3 or TRBV12-4 to TRBJ2-1; no firm D call. Sequences were obtained from PBMCs or T cells enriched from blood (not recorded which). This clonotype was sampled from a woman aged 45-65 years in a cohort exposed to, infected with or recovered from COVID-19 (not recorded which). CDR3 region: CASSYSNDEQFF. CDR3 in DNA: TGTGCCAGCAGTTATAGTAACGATGAGCAGTTCTTC.